This T cell receptor (beta chain) stems from a study of CD8+CD57+ T cells in acquired aplastic anemia. The overall study: Sorted CD4+ and CD8+ cells yielded roughly 3.4 ug of DNA on average. Study results and limitations: Patients and controls shared over 25 CD8+ CDR3 sequences.

V was trimmed by 3 bases and J by 5 bases, leaving 7 bases between them. Germline loops: CDR1 SGHVS, CDR2 FNYEAQ. CDR3 length: 12 residues. Before being chosen for sequencing, patients had shown CD8+CD57+ cell expansion by flow cytometry. This clonotype occurred a few times. Its antigen is not identified. The study profiled TCR beta VDJ and CDR3 using genomic DNA as template. One entry per CDR3 protein, called by TCRdb with MiXCR from the reads. The sample lists 150,000 or so distinct CDR3 sequences, around 50% occurring once. The genes are TRBV7-6 and TRBJ2-5; D is uncertain. The sample was sorted CD4+, CD8+, or CD8+CD57+ T cells (not recorded which) from PBMCs. The TCR sequence derives from a human donor with aplastic anemia. CDR3: CASSFTGETQYF. The CDR3 DNA sequence: TGTGCCAGCAGCTTCACCGGGGAGACCCAGTACTTC. Looking up the rest from reference TRBV7-6 and TRBJ2-5 gives the full variable domain: GAGVSQSPRYKVTKRGQDVALRCDPISGHVSLYWYRQALGQGPEFLTYFNYEAQQDKSGLPNDRFSAERPEGSISTLTIQRTEQRDSAMYRCASSFTGETQYFGPGTRLLVL.